Each of the 3 T cell receptor beta chains below was sequenced from the same sample in a study of T cell responses to AZD1222 COVID-19 vaccine. Some clones are missing from TCRdb's copy, which holds only in-frame ones; the method was immunoSEQ multiplex PCR. The table has 85,000 to 130,000 clones, 80% to 90% seen once. Sample: peripheral blood, taken on day 0 of AZD1222 vaccination. The receptors stem from an adult in good health.

V usage is TRBV2 and J usage is TRBJ2-7; 7 bases align to TRBD1. This CDR3 is 13 amino acids long. CDR1 SNHLY and CDR2 FYNNEI come from the germline V gene. V gave up 6 bases and J gave up 1 base; unmatched junction bases: 3. CDR3: CASSTQGSYEQYF. Written as DNA, the CDR3 is TGTGCCAGCAGCACACAGGGGTCCTACGAGCAGTACTTC.

This rearrangement joins TRBV9 to TRBJ2-2, with 8 bases aligning to TRBD2. The V gene end was trimmed by 0 bases and the J gene end by 0 bases; junction bases not matched to a gene: 1. Germline V gene sequence: CDR1 SGDLS, CDR2 YYNGEE. CDR3 size: 16 residues. Written as DNA, the CDR3 is TGTGCCAGCAGCGTAGCGGGAGGGTCGAACACCGGGGAGCTGTTTTTT. Protein product: CASSVAGGSNTGELFF.

The gene calls are TRBV28 and TRBJ1-5; D may be TRBD1 (5 bases). Trimming cost V 5 bases and J 0 bases, with 20 bases left between them. The CDR3 sequence is 18 residues long. The germline V gene has CDR1 MDHEN and CDR2 SYDVKM. The CDR3: CASSPVRQIDLSNQPQHF. CDR3 DNA sequence: TGTGCCAGCAGTCCTGTCAGACAGATAGACCTTAGCAATCAGCCCCAGCATTTT.